The 7 T cell receptor beta chains below come from one sample, sequenced in a study of blood T cell repertoires in COVID-19. The repertoire was sequenced with immunoSEQ multiplex PCR; TCRdb's copy has only in-frame clones and lacks some. This table holds tens of thousands of clones, approximately 88% found once. Material for sequencing was peripheral blood. These receptors were obtained from a human donor in a cohort sampled during active COVID-19.

The chain couples TRBV9 to TRBJ2-1; D call uncertain. There are 16 residues in the CDR3. Trimming shortened V by 0 bases and J by 10 bases, and 20 bases separated the two germline ends. CDR1 is SGDLS and CDR2 is YYNGEE in the germline V gene. CDR3 protein: CASSVDSSQPPREQFF. The CDR3 DNA sequence: TGTGCCAGCAGCGTAGATAGCTCACAACCCCCTCGGGAGCAGTTCTTC.

In nucleotides, the CDR3 is TGCGCCAGCAGCTTGGACGGGGTGGGGACTGAAGCTTTCTTT. It encodes CASSLDGVGTEAFF. The chain recombines TRBV5-1 with TRBJ1-1; D unresolved. The CDR3 is 14 amino acids. V lost 0 bases and J lost 5, with 11 bases in between. Germline V gives CDR1 SGHRS, CDR2 YFSETQ.

The chain employs TRBV7-6 and TRBJ2-1; 10 positions match TRBD2. The CDR3 is made up of 15 amino acids. Germline V gene data show CDR1 as SGHVS and CDR2 as FNYEAQ. The junction had 6 bases not matched to a gene; V was cut back by 1 base and J by 9 bases. CDR3 nucleotides: TGTGCCAGCAGCTTAGAGCCGTGGACTAGCGGTGAGCAGTTCTTC. This sequence encodes CASSLEPWTSGEQFF.

On this clone: Other DNA sequences in the same sample also yield this CDR3. The chain combines TRBV27 with TRBJ2-7; D might be TRBD2 (6 bases). V was pared by 3 bases and J by 3 bases, with 9 bases between. Germline CDR1 reads MNHEY; CDR2 reads SMNVEV (reference sequence). CDR3 length: 13 amino acids. The CDR3 sequence: CASSFSGGYEQYF. CDR3 nucleotides: TGTGCCAGCAGTTTTTCCGGGGGCTACGAGCAGTACTTC.

This rearrangement joins TRBV6-2 or TRBV6-3 to TRBJ2-7; D unresolved. CDR1 MNHEY and CDR2 SVGEGT come from the germline V gene. CDR3 length: 13 amino acids. Trimming stripped 7 bases from V and 0 bases from J, with 10 bases between. CDR3 amino acids: CASTPPGSYEQYF. The CDR3 coding sequence is TGTGCCAGCACCCCTCCGGGCTCCTACGAGCAGTACTTC.

For the CDR3, the DNA is TGCGCCAGCAGCTTAGGCGGGGGGCTATATGAGCAGTTCTTC. This sequence encodes CASSLGGGLYEQFF. V is TRBV5-1 and J is TRBJ2-1; 8 positions agree with TRBD2. Germline CDR1 and CDR2: SGHRS and YFSETQ. The length of the CDR3 is 14 residues. V was pared by 2 bases and J by 8 bases, with 6 bases of the junction left unmatched.

This clone has only one observation. V gene TRBV6-5 combines with J gene TRBJ2-2; D is ambiguous. CDR3 length: 15 residues. CDR1 MNHEY and CDR2 SVGAGI come from the germline V gene. Trimming shortened V by 8 bases and J by 3 bases, and 16 bases separated the two germline ends. CDR3 coding DNA: TGTGCCAGCGATGCCCGAACAGTATACACCGGGGAGCTGTTTTTT. Protein: CASDARTVYTGELFF.